These 5 T cell receptor beta chains were sequenced from one sample in a study of a mutant IDH1 vaccine in newly diagnosed glioma listed by TCRdb under 2021. Library preparation used the immunoSEQ multiplex PCR assay. In TCRdb, the immuneACCESS table is reduced to in-frame sequences with V and J assigned. These tables do not hold every clone; where another copy was compared, an unresolved V gene accounts for under half, and the others remain unexplained. This sample lists over 30,000 clones; around 79% were detected once. The leading ten clones occupy approximately 8.5% of the sample. The time point label corresponds to: week 35, safety follow-up. Each vaccine dose was 300 ug of a 20-mer mutant IDH1 peptide in Montanide, given subcutaneously with topical imiquimod. No antigen has been identified for these receptors. Source: PBMCs, taken from a glioma patient whose treatment included an IDH1 peptide vaccine. These receptors originate from a woman in her 30s with glioma. Some clones in this sample may be carry-over from other donors' samples.

The chain has TRBV4-2 and TRBJ2-1, with D unresolved. This CDR3 spans 18 amino acids. Trimming pared 0 bases from V and 1 base from J, leaving 16 bases between. The germline V gene encodes CDR1 LGHNA and CDR2 YNFKEQ. Here the CDR3 reads CASSQDTAGVGSYNEQFF. The CDR3 DNA follows: TGTGCCAGCAGCCAAGATACAGCTGGCGTGGGTTCCTACAATGAGCAGTTCTTC.

The V call is TRBV11-2, the J call TRBJ2-7; D may match TRBD1 or TRBD2 (6 bases each). The V and J ends lost 3 bases and 2 bases respectively, with 17 bases between them. The CDR3 covers 16 residues. CDR1 is SGHAT and CDR2 is FQNNGV in the germline V gene. The CDR3 loop is CASSFRGVKGPYEQYF. CDR3 DNA: TGTGCCAGCAGCTTTAGGGGGGTTAAGGGCCCCTACGAGCAGTACTTC.

V gene TRBV7-8 combines with J gene TRBJ2-7, with D maybe TRBD2 (5 bases). Deletions cut 5 bases from V and 3 bases from J, with 8 bases between. This CDR3 spans 12 amino acids. Germline V CDR1 and CDR2: SGHVS, FQNEAQ. This chain's CDR3 is CASSPRGYEQYF. CDR3 nucleotides: TGTGCCAGCAGCCCCCGGGGCTACGAGCAGTACTTC.

The gene calls are TRBV30 and TRBJ1-5; perhaps TRBD1 as D (5 bases). Trimming stripped 0 bases from V and 1 base from J, with 13 bases between. Germline CDR1 is GTSNPN and CDR2 is SVGIG (reference sequence). This CDR3 has 16 residues. As DNA, the CDR3 is TGTGCCTGGAGTGTAGGGGTGGTGATCAGCAATCAGCCCCAGCATTTT. It codes for CAWSVGVVISNQPQHF.

This clone was seen once. The chain combines TRBV27 with TRBJ2-5; 9 bases line up with TRBD1. The CDR3 has 16 residues. Germline CDR1 MNHEY, CDR2 SMNVEV (reference sequence). V was pared by 6 bases and J by 5 bases, with 13 bases of the junction left unmatched. CDR3 sequence (DNA): TGTGCCAGCAGACCGTATGTGACAGGGGGTGGGGAGACCCAGTACTTC. Its protein is CASRPYVTGGGETQYF.